The clone carrying this T cell receptor beta chain was detected a few times. UMIs were added to TCR cDNA along with a universal primer site when it was made by 5'RACE template switching. TCRdb recomputed calls from the 5' RACE reads with MiXCR, one row per CDR3 protein. The sample shows more than 120,000 distinct CDR3 sequences, roughly 8% of them seen only once. This CDR3 is built from 17 residues. V lost 7 bases to trimming and J lost 3 bases, with 23 bases between them. In germline, CDR1 is SGHTA, CDR2 FQGNSA. The sample comes from a study of T cells after yellow fever vaccination. The specimen comprised CD4+ T cells sorted from PBMCs, sampled 5 days after the yellow fever booster vaccination. The source is a man aged 30-40 years who received the YFV17D yellow fever vaccine. J is TRBJ2-3 and V is TRBV7-2, with a weak D call TRBD2 (5 bases). CDR3 protein: CASTQAGGSVSTDTQYF. CDR3 in DNA: TGTGCCAGCACCCAGGCGGGCGGAAGCGTTAGTACAGATACGCAGTATTTT. The entire variable domain, with the rest obtained from reference TRBV7-2 and TRBJ2-3, is as follows: GAGVSQSPSNKVTEKGKDVELRCDPISGHTALYWYRQSLGQGLEFLIYFQGNSAPDKSGLPSDRFSAERTGGSVSTLTIQRTQQEDSAVYLCASTQAGGSVSTDTQYFGPGTRLTVL.